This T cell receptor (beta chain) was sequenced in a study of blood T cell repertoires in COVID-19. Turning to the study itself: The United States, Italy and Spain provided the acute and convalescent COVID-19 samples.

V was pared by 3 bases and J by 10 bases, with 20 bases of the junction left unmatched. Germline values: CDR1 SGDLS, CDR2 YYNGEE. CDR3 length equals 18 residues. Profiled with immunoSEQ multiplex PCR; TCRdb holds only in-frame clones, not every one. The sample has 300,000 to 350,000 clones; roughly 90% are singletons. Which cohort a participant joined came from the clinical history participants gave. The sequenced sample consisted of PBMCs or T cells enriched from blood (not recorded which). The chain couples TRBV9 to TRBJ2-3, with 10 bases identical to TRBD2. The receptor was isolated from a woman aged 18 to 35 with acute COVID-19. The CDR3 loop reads CASSADFLAGDLMSAQYF. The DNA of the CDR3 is TGTGCCAGCAGCGCCGATTTCCTAGCGGGAGACCTAATGTCCGCGCAGTATTTT.